These T cell receptor beta chains were read from a single sample in a study of blood T cell repertoires in COVID-19. Clones were read by immunoSEQ multiplex PCR, and TCRdb kept only the in-frame ones, dropping some. Here the sample spans roughly 400,000 clones, roughly nine tenths being singletons. The sequenced material came from PBMCs or T cells enriched from blood (not recorded which). The receptors were gathered from a woman in her thirties or forties who had been exposed to COVID-19. Both conserved end residues are part of each CDR3. The order of the fields is CDR3 protein, J gene, V gene.

CDR3: CASSILAGGNEQFF
J: TRBJ2-1
V: TRBV6-5

CDR3: CASSLGALGGYGYTF
J: TRBJ1-2
V: TRBV5-1

CDR3: CASSSLLSNQPQHF
J: TRBJ1-5
V: TRBV7-9

CDR3: CASSLKSNTEAFF
J: TRBJ1-1
V: TRBV7-9

CDR3: CASSPLAGGPFEQYF
J: TRBJ2-7
V: TRBV6-2/TRBV6-3

CDR3: CASSYSKLPPTGELFF
J: TRBJ2-2
V: TRBV6-5

CDR3: CASSRGQGGPQAFF
J: TRBJ1-1
V: TRBV27

CDR3: CASSQAPGRPQHF
J: TRBJ1-5
V: TRBV3-1/TRBV3-2

CDR3: CASSGSLGHYGYTF
J: TRBJ1-2
V: TRBV7-9

CDR3: CASSPGTGRFNEKLFF
J: TRBJ1-4
V: TRBV19

CDR3: CASRNPSDTIYF
J: TRBJ1-3
V: TRBV25-1